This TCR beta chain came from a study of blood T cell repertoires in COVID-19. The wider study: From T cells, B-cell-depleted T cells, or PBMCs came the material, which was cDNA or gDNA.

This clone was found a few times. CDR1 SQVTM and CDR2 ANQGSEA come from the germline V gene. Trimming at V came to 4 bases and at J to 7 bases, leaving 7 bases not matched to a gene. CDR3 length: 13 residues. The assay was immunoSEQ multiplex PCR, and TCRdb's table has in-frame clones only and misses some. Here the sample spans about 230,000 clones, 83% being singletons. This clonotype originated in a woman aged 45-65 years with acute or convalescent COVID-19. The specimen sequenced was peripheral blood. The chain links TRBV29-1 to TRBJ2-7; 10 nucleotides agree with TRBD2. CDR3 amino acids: CSVVRGLASEQYF. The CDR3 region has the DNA TGCAGCGTTGTAAGGGGACTAGCGAGTGAGCAGTACTTC.